This T cell receptor (beta chain) was profiled in a study of blood T cell repertoires in COVID-19. Overall study: T cells, B-cell-depleted T cells, or PBMCs provided the cDNA or gDNA that served as material.

Original processing notes: Amplification of reference gene primers provided the estimated nucleated cell counts. Generated by immunoSEQ multiplex PCR, the TCRdb table keeps only in-frame clones and is missing some. V, J and clone size derive from that table, while D and trimming were established from the DNA sequence. The sample has about 64,000 clones; just over 85% are singletons. The germline V gene has CDR1 GTSNPN and CDR2 SVGIG (reference sequence). CDR3 length: 17 residues. After removal of 2 bases from V and 7 bases from J, the junction contained 13 bases not matched to a gene. The sequenced sample was peripheral blood. The chain combines TRBV30 with TRBJ1-5; 11 bases are a match to TRBD1. The source is a man aged 35 to 55 with acute or convalescent COVID-19. This CDR3 is CAWSKPWDRGIRQPQHF. In nucleotides, the CDR3 is TGTGCCTGGAGTAAACCCTGGGACAGGGGGATTCGGCAGCCCCAGCATTTT.